A single sample gave rise to the 10 T cell receptor beta chains below, sequenced in a study of memory CD4+ T cells and cytomegalovirus serostatus. Sequencing was performed with immunoSEQ multiplex PCR; in TCRdb, only in-frame clones are kept and a portion is missing. The sample carries fewer than 50,000 clones, about four fifths recorded once. Single viable CD3+CD4+CD8-CD45RO+ cells were sorted as the memory CD4+ T cells. What was sequenced was memory CD4+ T cells from blood. The receptors shown here come from an adult in good health and CMV-seronegative.

The V gene is TRBV7-3, the J gene TRBJ2-3; possible D gene TRBD2, 7 bases. Trimming took 1 base from V and 0 from J, leaving 11 bases between them. The CDR3 consists of 16 residues. Germline-derived CDR1 and CDR2 are SGHTA and FQGTGA. CDR3 nucleotide sequence: TGTGCCAGCAGCTTAATGGGGGGGCCTAGCACAGATACGCAGTATTTT. Translating gives CASSLMGGPSTDTQYF. The entire variable domain, with the rest obtained from reference TRBV7-3 and TRBJ2-3, is as follows: GAGVSQTPSNKVTEKGKYVELRCDPISGHTALYWYRQSLGQGPEFLIYFQGTGAADDSGLPNDRFFAVRPEGSVSTLKIQRTERGDSAVYLCASSLMGGPSTDTQYFGPGTRLTVL.

V usage is TRBV7-9 and J usage is TRBJ1-6; possibly TRBD1 for D (6 bases). The CDR3 covers 15 residues. Trimming cost V 0 bases and J 9 bases, with 12 bases left between them. In germline, CDR1 is SEHNR, CDR2 FQNEAQ (reference sequence). In DNA form, the CDR3 reads TGTGCCAGCAGCTTAGCGGGTCAGGGGTTTTCACCCCTCCACTTT. Residues: CASSLAGQGFSPLHF.

The V and J genes are TRBV2 and TRBJ2-1, with 8 bases identical to TRBD1. The CDR3 spans 16 residues. Germline assignment: CDR1 SNHLY and CDR2 FYNNEI. V shed 1 base and J 7 bases; nucleotides not matched to a gene: 9. The CDR3, as DNA: TGTGCCAGCAGTGAAGATTGGAGGACAGGGAGGAATGAGCAGTTCTTC. Residues: CASSEDWRTGRNEQFF. The variable domain in full, completed from reference TRBV2 and TRBJ2-1, reads EPEVTQTPSHQVTQMGQEVILRCVPISNHLYFYWYRQILGQKVEFLVSFYNNEISEKSEIFDDQFSVERPDGSNFTLKIRSTKLEDSAMYFCASSEDWRTGRNEQFFGPGTRLTVL.

The chain couples TRBV5-4 to TRBJ1-1; weak D call: TRBD1 (6 bases). Germline loops: CDR1 SGHNT, CDR2 YYREEE (reference sequence). Trimming shortened V by 4 bases and J by 1 base, and 11 bases separated the two germline ends. There are 14 residues in the CDR3. The CDR3 DNA follows: TGTGCCAGCAGCCCCATGGGGGCGAACACTGAAGCTTTCTTT. Protein sequence: CASSPMGANTEAFF.

V is TRBV27 and J is TRBJ1-1, with TRBD1 as a possible D gene (5 bases). The CDR3 is 13 amino acids. Germline V gene data show CDR1 as MNHEY and CDR2 as SMNVEV (reference sequence). Trimming took 7 bases from V and 4 from J, leaving 13 bases between them. In DNA form, the CDR3 reads TGTGCCAGCAATCGCCGGGGGGGCACTGAAGCTTTCTTT. It yields the protein CASNRRGGTEAFF.

This clone was observed a single time. This sequence joins TRBV6-6 and TRBJ2-7; D remains ambiguous. With 6 bases removed from V and 0 bases from J, the gap between germline ends came to 18 bases. The CDR3 consists of 16 residues. Germline V gene sequence: CDR1 MNHNY, CDR2 SVGAGI (reference sequence). The CDR3 region has the DNA TGTGCCAGCAGAGAATCCCCTCACGGCAGCTCCTACGAGCAGTACTTC. Encoded protein: CASRESPHGSSYEQYF.

This clone was seen a single time. The J gene is TRBJ1-1, the V gene TRBV7-2; D may be TRBD1 (5 bases). CDR3 size: 13 residues. Trimming stripped 5 bases from V and 10 bases from J, with 17 bases between. The germline CDR1 and CDR2 sequences are SGHTA and FQGNSA. DNA for the CDR3: TGTGCCAGCAGCCACGCCCTTCTTAGGGGAGCTTTCTTT. Translated, it gives CASSHALLRGAFF. Complete variable domain (other parts from reference TRBV7-2 and TRBJ1-1): GAGVSQSPSNKVTEKGKDVELRCDPISGHTALYWYRQSLGQGLEFLIYFQGNSAPDKSGLPSDRFSAERTGGSVSTLTIQRTQQEDSAVYLCASSHALLRGAFFGQGTRLTVV.

The gene calls are TRBV19 and TRBJ2-7; TRBD2 might be the D (6 bases). The CDR3 is 13 residues long. The germline V gene encodes CDR1 LNHDA and CDR2 SQIVND (reference sequence). The V end was cut by 6 bases, the J end by 7 bases, with 16 bases between. The CDR3 DNA reads as TGTGCCAGTAGGGCCGGGACTCGAAGTGAGCAGTACTTC. It encodes CASRAGTRSEQYF.

The chain links TRBV6-6 to TRBJ2-1; 8 nucleotides match TRBD2. The length of the CDR3 is 16 residues. V lost 2 bases to trimming and J lost 5 bases; unmatched junction nucleotides: 8. CDR1 and CDR2 (germline): MNHNY, SVGAGI (reference sequence). The CDR3 protein is CASSYSGGRGNNEQFF. In DNA form, the CDR3 reads TGTGCCAGCAGTTACAGCGGGGGACGGGGGAACAATGAGCAGTTCTTC.

This chain connects TRBV5-6 to TRBJ1-2; the D gene is possibly TRBD1 (5 bases). Per germline, CDR1 SGHDT and CDR2 YYEEEE. The CDR3 loop spans 15 amino acids. Trimming shortened V by 0 bases and J by 6 bases, and 15 bases separated the two germline ends. The CDR3 protein is CASSLAGGYSHGYTF. As DNA, the CDR3 is TGTGCCAGCAGCTTGGCCGGGGGGTATTCGCATGGCTACACCTTC.